This TCR beta chain stems from a study of metastatic and nonmetastatic thyroid tumors (TCRdb year 2020). Regarding the study in general: For patients with malignant and with benign thyroid disease, the researchers compared repertoires between peripheral blood samples and tumor or nodule tissue samples. The study at large found these results: In both blood and tumor samples, TCR beta diversity was reported to be significantly higher in malignant tumors than in benign nodules.

The library came from PCR. Sequencing was performed on an Illumina HiSeq 4000. The TCR beta-chain CDR3 region of each patient was profiled by high-throughput sequencing. The original methods were these. The researchers built a classifier to tell apart papillary thyroid cancer patients with distant metastasis, based on CDR3 differences among clinicopathological groups. The Shannon index was used to measure repertoire diversity, and the Morisita-Horn index was used to measure how similar tumor and blood repertoires were. Starting from the raw public reads, TCRdb applied fastp trimming at Q25, assembled clones with MiXCR and retained in-frame beta chains. TCRdb, not the original authors, processed these V and J calls. The sample contains 30,000 to 45,000 clones, around 28% of them found a single time. The top ten hold 9.5% to 13% of the sample. The CDR3 sequence holds 14 residues, the cysteine and phenylalanine included. Here the CDR3 DNA is all that survives: 42 bases in frame from base 1. CDR1 is given as MNHNS and CDR2 as SASEGT, both from the germline V gene. Between the V and J ends, shortened by 3 bases and 5 bases respectively, the junction contains 13 bases.

This clone was seen many times. Which antigen it targets is not known. No clone much larger than this one lies a single base away; base qualities are absent. None of the patients had been given any treatment before thyroid surgery. Patient clinical samples collected from the early 2010s to the late 2010s were retrospectively analysed using T-cell receptor beta sequencing. The sample consisted of blood. Recombination linked TRBV6-1 to TRBJ2-5, and TRBD1 may be the D gene, going by 6 matching bases. This sequence originates from a male donor with papillary thyroid cancer or a benign thyroid nodule (not recorded which). Some clones in this sample may be carry-over from other donors' samples. CDR3 reads: CASSEGAEVETQYF. The DNA reads as follows: TGTGCCAGCAGTGAGGGGGCGGAGGTCGAGACCCAGTACTTC.